The 5 T cell receptor beta chains listed next were all sequenced from one sample in a study of blood T cell repertoires in COVID-19. TCRdb's copy holds only in-frame clones and misses some; the assay was immunoSEQ multiplex PCR. The sample carries about 110,000 clones, around 81% recorded once. What was sequenced was peripheral blood. These receptors were obtained from an older woman with acute or convalescent COVID-19.

The chain recombines TRBV5-1 with TRBJ2-1, with 9 nucleotides matching TRBD2. V gave up 4 bases and J gave up 9 bases; unmatched junction bases: 17. The CDR3 has 17 residues. Germline V gene sequence: CDR1 SGHRS, CDR2 YFSETQ. Here the CDR3 DNA reads TGCGCCAGCAGCCTCCTTTTCCAGGGGCGGGAGGGGGCTGAGCAGTTCTTC. Encoded protein: CASSLLFQGREGAEQFF.

This chain connects TRBV7-2 to TRBJ2-1; 13 nucleotides align to TRBD2. The CDR3 totals 18 residues. CDR1 is SGHTA and CDR2 is FQGNSA in the germline V gene. Trimming took 2 bases from V and 4 from J; bases not matched to a gene: 8. CDR3 sequence reads: CASSLSTRGLAGYNEQFF. The CDR3 bases are TGTGCCAGCAGCTTAAGTACCCGGGGACTAGCGGGGTACAATGAGCAGTTCTTC.

The rearrangement links TRBV9 to TRBJ2-1; D is ambiguous. The CDR3 has 14 residues. CDR1 is SGDLS and CDR2 is YYNGEE in the germline V gene. V was trimmed by 3 bases and J by 5 bases, leaving 12 bases between them. The CDR3 DNA reads TGTGCCAGCAGCGCCAGAGCACAGAACAATGAGCAGTTCTTC. Amino acid sequence: CASSARAQNNEQFF.

As to this clone: At one end, the junction sequence differs from germline, possibly due to a read error. The sample contains more than one DNA sequence encoding this CDR3. The chain is built from TRBV19 and TRBJ1-1; D perhaps matches TRBD1 (5 bases). Germline CDR1 LNHDA, CDR2 SQIVND (reference sequence). CDR3 length equals 17 residues. In DNA, the CDR3 is TGTGCCAGTAGTCCGAGCCAGGGATTTCGTAAGAACACTGAAGCTTTTTTT. Amino acids: CASSPSQGFRKNTEAFF.

This chain connects TRBV13 to TRBJ2-5, with D possibly TRBD1 on 6 matching bases. CDR1 is PRHDT, CDR2 FYEKMQ, per germline (reference sequence). V was trimmed by 2 bases and J by 9 bases, leaving 13 bases between them. CDR3 length: 13 amino acids. In DNA, the CDR3 is TGTGCCAGCAGCTTACAGGACAGAATGGCCCAGTACTTC. Translated, it gives CASSLQDRMAQYF.